This T cell receptor (beta chain) was recorded in a study of CD8+ T cells in alopecia areata. Overall study: Treated patients swallowed 5 to 10 mg of oral tofacitinib twice daily.

As concerns this clone: Its antigen is not known. A read error may account for a junction end that differs from germline.

After isolation, RNA underwent reverse transcription to generate cDNA as the sequencing template. The data were produced by immunoSEQ multiplex PCR, yet TCRdb's version contains in-frame clones alone and is incomplete. This repertoire shows 90,000 to 150,000 clones, roughly 63% found once; its top ten account for nearly 30%. CDR1 is SQVTM, CDR2 ANQGSEA, per germline. This CDR3 is built from 15 residues. Treatment of the sample: oral pan-JAK inhibitor, 5-10 mg twice daily. It was from alopecia areata patients that lesional scalp punch biopsies and peripheral blood were collected. Study results and caveats: Scalp clonality, along with expanded CD8+ clones among the top 100, was significantly decreased by tofacitinib. A great number of expanded lesional clones endured in scalp and blood during tofacitinib.

The V gene is TRBV29-1, the J gene TRBJ2-1, with unresolved D. Sequenced material: CD8+ T cells sorted from blood, taken at week 4, from a patient treated with tofacitinib. The source of this sequence is a human donor with alopecia areata. CDR3: CSAERPTEPPGEQFF. CDR3 in DNA: TGCAGCGCTGAAAGGCCGACTGAACCCCCAGGAGAGCAGTTCTTC.